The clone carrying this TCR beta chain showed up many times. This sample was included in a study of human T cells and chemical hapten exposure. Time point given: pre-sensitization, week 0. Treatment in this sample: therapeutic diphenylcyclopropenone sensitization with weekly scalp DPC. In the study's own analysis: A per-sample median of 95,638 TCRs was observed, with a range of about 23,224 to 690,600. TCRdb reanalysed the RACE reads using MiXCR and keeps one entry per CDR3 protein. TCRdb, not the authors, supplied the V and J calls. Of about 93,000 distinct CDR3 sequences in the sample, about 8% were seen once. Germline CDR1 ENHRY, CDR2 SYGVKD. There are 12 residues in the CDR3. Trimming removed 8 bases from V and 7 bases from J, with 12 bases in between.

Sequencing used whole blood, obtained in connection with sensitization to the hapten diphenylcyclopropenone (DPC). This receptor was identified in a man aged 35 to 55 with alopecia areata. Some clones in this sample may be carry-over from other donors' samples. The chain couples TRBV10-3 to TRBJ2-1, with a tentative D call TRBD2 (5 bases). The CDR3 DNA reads TGTGCCATCGGAGGTAGCGAAAATGAGCAGTTCTTC. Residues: CAIGGSENEQFF.